These 27 T cell receptor beta chains share one sample of origin, sequenced in a study of CXCR3-negative and CXCR3-positive naive CD8 T cells. UMI-labeled 5' RACE TRB cDNA libraries were prepared from the cells. Reanalyzing the 5' RACE reads, TCRdb keeps one entry per CDR3 protein, without DNA. The sample holds approximately 62,000 distinct CDR3 sequences. The sequencing input was naive CXCR3- CD8+ T cells from blood. Subset noted: CD45RO-CCR7+CD27+CD95- naive CD8+ T cells lacking CXCR3 (TNR3-). The receptors were gathered from a human donor in good health. Some clones in this sample may be carry-over from other donors' samples.

This clonotype is identified as medium-sized from frequency. The chain combines TRBV9 with TRBJ2-4. Germline CDR1 is SGDLS and CDR2 is YYNGEE. The CDR3 is made up of 16 amino acids. This chain's CDR3 is CASSVDSGIAKNIQYF. Full variable domain (missing parts from reference TRBV9 and TRBJ2-4): DSGVTQTPKHLITATGQRVTLRCSPRSGDLSVYWYQQSLDQGLQFLIQYYNGEERAKGNILERFSAQQFPDLHSELNLSSLELGDSALYFCASSVDSGIAKNIQYFGAGTRLSVL.

The chain employs TRBV7-2 and TRBJ1-1. This CDR3 spans 14 amino acids. In germline, CDR1 is SGHTA, CDR2 FQGNSA. Here the CDR3 reads CASSNRDVGLEAFF. The variable domain in full, with the rest retrieved from reference TRBV7-2 and TRBJ1-1, is GAGVSQSPSNKVTEKGKDVELRCDPISGHTALYWYRQSLGQGLEFLIYFQGNSAPDKSGLPSDRFSAERTGGSVSTLTIQRTQQEDSAVYLCASSNRDVGLEAFFGQGTRLTVV.

This chain joins TRBV28 and TRBJ2-7; the TRBD2 assignment by TCRdb is unverifiable without DNA. This CDR3 comprises 15 residues. CDR1 is MDHEN and CDR2 is SYDVKM in the germline V gene. The CDR3 sequence is CASSLPWGKPYEQYF.

This chain uses TRBV29-1 with TRBJ2-7; the D call of TRBD1 rests on TCRdb alone, since no DNA is present to check it. Germline CDR1 is SQVTM and CDR2 is ANQGSEA. The CDR3 is made up of 13 amino acids. CDR3 in amino acids: CSVGGYDPYEQYF.

The V call is TRBV29-1, the J call TRBJ2-1; lacking DNA, the TRBD2 call made by TCRdb goes unchecked. CDR1 and CDR2 from the germline V gene are SQVTM and ANQGSEA. CDR3 length equals 15 residues. The CDR3 is CSVVEGGWNYNEQFF.

The chain has TRBV5-6 and TRBJ1-1. There are 13 residues in the CDR3. CDR1 and CDR2 from the germline V gene are SGHDT and YYEEEE. This chain's CDR3 is CASSSWGGTEAFF.

The chain carries TRBV7-2 and TRBJ2-3; the D call of TRBD2 rests on TCRdb alone, since no DNA is present to check it. Germline V CDR1 and CDR2: SGHTA, FQGNSA. This CDR3 comprises 18 residues. This CDR3 reads CASSSSLTSGGGTDTQYF.

The J gene is TRBJ2-7, the V gene TRBV29-1; TCRdb proposes TRBD1, but this gene call is untestable without DNA. CDR3 size: 14 residues. Germline-derived CDR1 and CDR2 are SQVTM and ANQGSEA. CDR3 loop: CSVDPGTGGYEQYF.

The rearrangement joins TRBV9 to TRBJ2-1; the TRBD1 assignment by TCRdb is unverifiable without DNA. The CDR3 totals 16 residues. Germline V gene sequence: CDR1 SGDLS, CDR2 YYNGEE. The CDR3: CASSLAGVFTYNEQFF.

This sequence joins TRBV10-2 and TRBJ2-5; TCRdb's D call, TRBD1, is unchecked because there is no DNA. CDR1 WSHSY and CDR2 SAAADI come from the germline V gene. The CDR3 has 14 amino acids. CDR3 residues: CASPFYRGGETQYF.

This chain links TRBV29-1 with TRBJ2-1; there is no DNA to check the TCRdb D call of TRBD2. The CDR3 extends over 14 amino acids. The germline CDR1 and CDR2 sequences are SQVTM and ANQGSEA. The CDR3 protein is CSGDLAGGDNEQFF.

This sequence joins TRBV12-3 or TRBV12-4 and TRBJ2-5; the TCRdb call, TRBD1, lacks DNA for checking. The CDR3 sequence is 12 residues long. CDR3 residues: CASNQGGETQYF.

This rearrangement joins TRBV29-1 to TRBJ1-1; TCRdb returns TRBD1, unconfirmable since there is no DNA. The CDR3 consists of 14 residues. Germline V lookup: CDR1 SQVTM, CDR2 ANQGSEA. CDR3: CSVEDPGTSSEAFF.

The chain couples TRBV7-6 to TRBJ2-7; there is no DNA to check the TCRdb D call of TRBD2. The CDR3 length is 13 residues. Germline-derived CDR1 and CDR2 are SGHVS and FNYEAQ. The CDR3 is CASAQRDPYEQYF.

The gene calls are TRBV29-1 and TRBJ2-7; as DNA is missing, the TRBD2 call by TCRdb cannot be tested. Germline CDR1 SQVTM, CDR2 ANQGSEA. This CDR3 comprises 12 residues. CDR3 sequence reads: CSAQAREYEQYF.

J is TRBJ2-7 and V is TRBV29-1; TCRdb returns TRBD1, unconfirmable since there is no DNA. Germline values: CDR1 SQVTM, CDR2 ANQGSEA. CDR3 size: 14 residues. The chain's CDR3 is CSVETGAISYEQYF.

The CDR3 sequence: CASSEGASSGEQFF. The rearrangement uses TRBV6-4 and TRBJ2-1; no DNA is available, so the TRBD2 call from TCRdb remains unchecked. The length of the CDR3 is 14 residues. Germline loops: CDR1 MRHNA, CDR2 SNTAGT.

The rearrangement uses TRBV7-8 and TRBJ2-5. This CDR3 has 12 residues. Germline V gives CDR1 SGHVS, CDR2 FQNEAQ. CDR3 loop: CASSSTEETQYF.

This chain connects TRBV4-1 to TRBJ2-1. The germline CDR1 and CDR2 sequences are MGHRA and YSYEKL. The CDR3 loop spans 16 amino acids. CDR3 amino acids: CASSQVSVGVYNEQFF.

The CDR3: CSATPADRNTEAFF. The rearrangement uses TRBV20-1 and TRBJ1-1. This CDR3 spans 14 amino acids. The germline V gene encodes CDR1 DFQATT and CDR2 SNEGSKA (reference sequence).

The chain recombines TRBV6-2 or TRBV6-3 with TRBJ1-1; TCRdb indicates TRBD1, and absent DNA this call remains unverified. The CDR3 is 11 amino acids. The germline CDR1 and CDR2 sequences are MNHEY and SVGEGT. CDR3 loop: CASRDSAQAFF.

The rearrangement links TRBV29-1 to TRBJ2-1; TCRdb's D call of TRBD1 is untestable without DNA. CDR3 length: 16 residues. Germline V gene data show CDR1 as SQVTM and CDR2 as ANQGSEA. The CDR3: CSVDPLVTGLSNEQFF.

The chain joins TRBV5-6 to TRBJ2-7. The CDR3 has 11 amino acids. Germline V gene sequence: CDR1 SGHDT, CDR2 YYEEEE. CDR3 sequence: CASSFSLEQYF.

In terms of frequency, this clonotype is medium-sized. The rearrangement links TRBV4-3 to TRBJ2-1; no DNA is available, so the TRBD2 call from TCRdb remains unchecked. The germline V gene has CDR1 LGHNA and CDR2 YSLEER. The CDR3 loop spans 20 amino acids. The CDR3: CASSQDGLLAGGAVRNEQFF.

The V call is TRBV6-2 or TRBV6-3, the J call TRBJ2-2; TCRdb's D call, TRBD1, is unchecked because there is no DNA. The length of the CDR3 is 15 residues. CDR1 is MNHEY and CDR2 is SVGEGT in the germline V gene. CDR3: CASRPGQEHTGELFF.

This chain connects TRBV3-1 to TRBJ2-7; TCRdb calls TRBD1, which cannot be checked without DNA. Germline V gives CDR1 LGHDT, CDR2 YNNKEL (reference sequence). The CDR3 runs 19 residues. The CDR3 here is CASSQEFGLDGTGVYEQYF.

The chain joins TRBV28 to TRBJ2-7; as DNA is missing, the TRBD1 call by TCRdb cannot be tested. Per germline, CDR1 MDHEN and CDR2 SYDVKM. This CDR3 has 16 residues. The CDR3 sequence: CASSLYLGQGTYEQYF.